This T cell receptor beta chain was captured by sequencing in a study of metastatic and nonmetastatic thyroid tumors. Study-level information: Thyroid patients, malignant and benign, had repertoires compared across blood and tumor or nodule tissue.

Regarding this clone: Its specificity is unknown.

Ahead of thyroid surgery, no patient had received treatment of any kind. Study-level findings and limits: Across blood and tumor, TCR beta diversity in malignant thyroid tumors was reportedly significantly higher than in benign nodules.

Authors' methods: The study took CDR3 differences across clinicopathological groups and made a distant-metastasis classifier for papillary thyroid cancer from them. TCRdb re-called the PCR reads via MiXCR. The V and J calls here are based on TCRdb, not the publication. The sample lists 8,500 to 10,000 clones, less than 30% seen once, with over 20% in the top ten. This CDR3 region has 15 residues. Germline V CDR1 and CDR2: MNHEY, SVGAGI. V lost 2 bases and J lost 1; bases outside the gene matches: 2. Sequenced input: tumor tissue. The rearrangement joins TRBV6-5 to TRBJ2-7; 10 positions match TRBD1. The receptor was derived from a female donor with papillary thyroid cancer or a benign thyroid nodule (not recorded which). Some clones in this sample may be carry-over from other donors' samples. The CDR3 loop reads CASSYRDRGSYEQYF. For the CDR3, the DNA is TGTGCCAGCAGTTACCGGGACAGGGGTTCCTACGAGCAGTACTTC.